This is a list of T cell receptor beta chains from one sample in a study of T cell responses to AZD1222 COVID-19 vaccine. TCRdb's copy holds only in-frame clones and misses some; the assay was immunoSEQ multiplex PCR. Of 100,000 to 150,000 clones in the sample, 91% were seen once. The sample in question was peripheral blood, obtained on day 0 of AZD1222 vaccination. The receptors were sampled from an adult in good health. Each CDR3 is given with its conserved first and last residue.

CDR3: CAISEGSGYYGYTF
V: TRBV10-3

CDR3: CASSPRDLISWGANVLTF
V: TRBV19

CDR3: CASSTALYEQYF
V: TRBV21-1

CDR3: CAISEPWTGGRNYGYTF
V: TRBV10-3

CDR3: CASSPRAGTGENIQYF
V: TRBV27

CDR3: CASSPRQGTGPQHF
V: TRBV19

CDR3: CASSSIETGELFF
V: TRBV5-1

CDR3: CATSPARDYQETQYF
V: TRBV24-1

CDR3: CASSRIHSTNEKLFF
V: TRBV18

CDR3: CSAIIYGYTF
V: TRBV20-1

CDR3: CASSEEGSGTPYEQYF
V: TRBV6-1

CDR3: CASSVGWGTGELFF
V: TRBV9

CDR3: CASSVAGTLAGGDEQYF
V: TRBV9

CDR3: CASSLRHGTDYEQYF
V: TRBV11-3

CDR3: CASSARTGNYGYTF
V: TRBV9

CDR3: CASSLPGRAQDTQYF
V: TRBV5-4

CDR3: CASSLAGTGSSGNTIYF
V: TRBV5-4

CDR3: CASSFGTARQETQYF
V: TRBV5-1

CDR3: CSASFGAGGLTEAFF
V: TRBV20-1

CDR3: CASSPVRSGETQYF
V: TRBV27

CDR3: CASSEDPGLLSEKLFF
V: TRBV5-6

CDR3: CASSVGLAGETQYF
V: TRBV9

CDR3: CSVVGLAGEFSYNEQFF
V: TRBV29-1

CDR3: CASSPTLAGVAYEQYF
V: TRBV5-5

CDR3: CASSQETSGYYEQYF
V: TRBV4-1

CDR3: CASSGAGYTF
V: TRBV9

CDR3: CAIRDGTTFTYEQYF
V: TRBV10-3

CDR3: CASSQDLLPNTEAFF
V: TRBV14

CDR3: CASRLVMNTEAFF
V: TRBV5-1

CDR3: CASSRDRGELFF
V: TRBV6-5

CDR3: CSATYNEQFF
V: TRBV20-1

CDR3: CASSLSSRDRMLGYTF
V: TRBV7-3

CDR3: CASSLDLTVKRTDTQYF
V: TRBV7-2

CDR3: CASSYDTSYQPQHF
V: TRBV6-5

CDR3: CASSLVFSGSRYTDTQYF
V: TRBV7-2

CDR3: CASSLSADSPLHF
V: TRBV12-3/TRBV12-4

CDR3: CASSENRGGSGIPDTQYF
V: TRBV6-1

CDR3: CASSSNTESTGELFF
V: TRBV5-1

CDR3: CASSILPRDGEAFF
V: TRBV19

CDR3: CASSLGSPGYEQYF
V: TRBV5-1

CDR3: CASSPGGVGQPQHF
V: TRBV28

CDR3: CASSYSRAGNTEAFF
V: TRBV6-5

CDR3: CASGSGITPQETQYF
V: TRBV7-8

CDR3: CASSLEGSADTQYF
V: TRBV13

CDR3: CASSVVREAFF
V: TRBV9

CDR3: CASSRQGGYTF
V: TRBV3-1/TRBV3-2

CDR3: CASSSSYSSPLHF
V: TRBV12-3/TRBV12-4

CDR3: CASSRLVTEAFF
V: TRBV18

CDR3: CASSTTGTGYEQYF
V: TRBV5-1

CDR3: CAWSEQRPRNTIYF
V: TRBV30